These 8 T cell receptor beta chains share one sample of origin, sequenced in a study of control samples from healthy donors and cancer patients (dated by TCRdb to 2019 to 2021). The protocol used for the library was the immunoSEQ multiplex PCR assay. TCRdb limited this immuneACCESS table to in-frame rearrangements with V and J called. A share of clones is missing; checked studies link under half to unresolved V genes, and the rest is unexplained. Within this sample are over 150,000 clones, with approximately 92% of them counted one time only. The top ten constitute more than 1.4% of the sample. Sequencing was done on a sample of blood. These receptors were collected from a man aged 18-30 years in good health.

The chain recombines TRBV6-1 with TRBJ2-7; 7 nucleotides line up with TRBD1. The CDR3 is made up of 15 amino acids. Germline loops: CDR1 MNHNS, CDR2 SASEGT. The V segment lost 0 bases and the J segment 5 bases; nucleotides outside the gene matches: 7. Here the CDR3 reads CASSEAPGGGNEQYF. In DNA form, the CDR3 reads TGTGCCAGCAGTGAAGCGCCAGGGGGTGGCAACGAGCAGTACTTC.

The CDR3 is CASSARESGGEAFF. The DNA of the CDR3 is TGTGCCAGCAGCGCCCGAGAGAGTGGAGGGGAAGCTTTCTTT. V gene TRBV9 combines with J gene TRBJ1-1, with D unclear. V was cut by 3 bases and J by 8 bases, with 17 bases left in between. CDR3 length: 14 amino acids. Germline V gives CDR1 SGDLS, CDR2 YYNGEE.

This clone was seen once. The chain combines TRBV12-3 or TRBV12-4 with TRBJ1-4, with D maybe TRBD1 (6 bases). The CDR3 has 11 amino acids. V was pared by 3 bases and J by 15 bases, with 11 bases between. This CDR3 reads CASSLGGPMFF. DNA of the CDR3: TGTGCCAGCAGTTTGGGGGGCCCTATGTTTTTT.

The gene calls are TRBV18 and TRBJ1-3; TRBD1 matches at 7 bases. CDR1 and CDR2 from the germline V gene are KGHSH and LQKENI. The ends lost 6 bases at V and 0 bases at J; junction bases unmatched: 11. This CDR3 comprises 17 residues. CDR3 region: CASSGQTGLFSGNTIYF. CDR3 coding DNA: TGTGCCAGCTCGGGACAGACCGGTCTTTTCTCTGGAAACACCATATATTTT.

The gene calls are TRBV6-6 and TRBJ2-4, with D maybe TRBD1 (6 bases). Between the trimmed V and J ends, which lost 1 base and 2 bases, there was a span of 12 bases. Germline values: CDR1 MNHNY, CDR2 SVGAGI (reference sequence). This CDR3 region has 16 residues. The CDR3 here is CASSYLGTGTKNIQYF. In nucleotides, the CDR3 is TGTGCCAGCAGTTACTTAGGTACAGGGACCAAAAACATTCAGTACTTC.

The rearrangement uses TRBV3-1 (or the pseudogene TRBV3-2) and TRBJ1-6, with D unresolved. The V gene's germline CDR1 is LGHDT and CDR2 YNNKEL (reference sequence). The ends were cut back, 0 bases at V and 10 bases at J, with 22 bases in the middle. The CDR3 extends over 18 amino acids. The CDR3 nucleotides read TGTGCCAGCAGCCAAGATCCGACGGGGAGGGCATTCCAATCACCCCTCCACTTT. This gives the protein CASSQDPTGRAFQSPLHF.

V and J are TRBV7-2 and TRBJ2-7; 13 positions agree with TRBD2. After removal of 5 bases from V and 2 bases from J, the junction contained 6 bases not matched to a gene. This CDR3 is 16 amino acids long. Germline CDR1 is SGHTA and CDR2 is FQGNSA. The CDR3 protein is CASSPGLAGHTYEQYF. CDR3 in DNA: TGTGCCAGCAGCCCGGGACTAGCGGGGCATACCTACGAGCAGTACTTC.

The table lists this clone with a count of one. The rearrangement uses TRBV5-5 and TRBJ1-2; D is ambiguous. There are 14 residues in the CDR3. Germline CDR1 and CDR2: SGHKS and YYEKEE (reference sequence). V was cut by 3 bases and J by 2 bases, with 11 bases left in between. This CDR3 is CASSSVPENYGYTF. In DNA, the CDR3 is TGTGCCAGCAGCTCGGTACCGGAAAACTATGGCTACACCTTC. The whole variable domain, filled in from reference TRBV5-5 and TRBJ1-2, reads DAGVTQSPTHLIKTRGQQVTLRCSPISGHKSVSWYQQVLGQGPQFIFQYYEKEERGRGNFPDRFSARQFPNYSSELNVNALLLGDSALYLCASSSVPENYGYTFGSGTRLTVV.